Listed below are T cell receptor beta chains from one sample, sequenced in a study of blood T cell repertoires in COVID-19. The method was immunoSEQ multiplex PCR; TCRdb's version includes in-frame clones alone and lacks a portion of them. The sample yields roughly 50,000 clones, 89% seen once. The sequenced sample consisted of peripheral blood. The receptors were sampled from a human donor in a cohort sampled during active COVID-19. The CDR3 runs from the conserved cysteine through the conserved F or W. The D gene is left open where the match is weak. Not all rows give a size; the values are once, few, many and, for expanded clones, a class.

-,-,TRBV12-3/TRBV12-4,12,TRBJ2-5,CASSLWQKTQYF,TGTGCCAGCAGTTTGTGGCAGAAGACCCAGTACTTC
few,TRBD1,TRBV13,15,TRBJ1-5,CASSRTGGGNQPQHF,TGTGCCAGCAGCAGAACAGGGGGCGGAAATCAGCCCCAGCATTTT
-,-,TRBV10-1,13,TRBJ2-7,CARRKTENYEQYF,TGCGCCAGGAGAAAGACAGAGAACTACGAGCAGTACTTC
-,-,TRBV30,11,TRBJ1-2,CAWNSLYGYTF,TGTGCCTGGAACAGCCTTTATGGCTACACCTTC
once,TRBD1,TRBV5-5,16,TRBJ1-1,CASSLAQGSWNTEAFF,TGTGCCAGCAGCTTGGCACAGGGGAGTTGGAACACTGAAGCTTTCTTT
few,-,TRBV19,16,TRBJ1-6,CASSLEASWNNSPLHF,TGTGCCAGTAGTCTTGAGGCCAGTTGGAATAATTCACCCCTCCACTTT
-,-,TRBV2,13,TRBJ2-1,CASNPGHLNEQFF,TGTGCCAGCAACCCGGGACACCTGAATGAGCAGTTCTTC
-,-,TRBV5-1,14,TRBJ2-5,CASSLALSGETQYF,TGCGCCAGCAGCTTGGCCCTCTCCGGGGAGACCCAGTACTTC
few,TRBD1,TRBV19,16,TRBJ2-7,CASSRHRGWSSYEQYF,TGTGCCAGTAGTAGACACAGGGGGTGGTCCTCCTACGAGCAGTACTTC
-,TRBD1,TRBV30,17,TRBJ1-1,CAWSGRGDRPLNTEAFF,TGTGCCTGGAGCGGAAGGGGGGACAGGCCCCTGAACACTGAAGCTTTCTTT
few,-,TRBV6-2/TRBV6-3,12,TRBJ2-4,CASSFAGNIQYF,TGTGCCAGCAGTTTCGCGGGAAACATTCAGTACTTC
-,TRBD2,TRBV11-3,14,TRBJ2-1,CASGISGKEYEQFF,TGTGCCAGCGGTATTAGCGGGAAGGAGTACGAGCAGTTCTTC
once,-,TRBV4-1,15,TRBJ1-4,CASSQVAGDNEKLFF,TGCGCCAGCAGCCAAGTAGCGGGGGATAATGAAAAACTGTTTTTT
-,-,TRBV21-1,17,TRBJ2-4,CASSNRTGGETKNIQYF,TGTGCCAGCAGCAATAGGACAGGGGGCGAGACCAAAAACATTCAGTACTTC
-,-,TRBV3-1/TRBV3-2,14,TRBJ2-1,CASSQVGTYNEQFF,TGTGCCAGCAGCCAAGTCGGGACCTACAATGAGCAGTTCTTC
once,-,TRBV3-1/TRBV3-2,16,TRBJ1-3,CASSQDGGAGGNTIYF,TGTGCCAGCAGCCAAGATGGTGGGGCTGGGGGAAACACCATATATTTT
-,TRBD1,TRBV15,15,TRBJ2-5,CATSTPGQGSETQYF,TGTGCCACCAGCACCCCGGGACAGGGCTCAGAGACCCAGTACTTC
-,TRBD1,TRBV7-8,18,TRBJ2-3,CASSFRGPRQGSTDTQYF,TGTGCCAGCAGCTTTAGAGGGCCCCGACAGGGGAGCACAGATACGCAGTATTTT
-,-,TRBV7-2,15,TRBJ2-4,CASSPLTGPGNIQYF,TGTGCCAGCAGCCCCTTAACCGGCCCCGGGAACATTCAGTACTTC
-,-,TRBV4-1,15,TRBJ1-6,CASSQGQGIFSPLHF,TGCGCCAGCAGCCAAGGGCAGGGAATCTTTTCACCCCTCCACTTT
-,-,TRBV5-1,17,TRBJ2-1,CASSLAFGPGSLDEQFF,TGCGCCAGCAGCTTGGCTTTCGGGCCCGGGAGCCTCGATGAGCAGTTCTTC
-,TRBD2,TRBV3-1/TRBV3-2,16,TRBJ2-3,CASSPLAGGSTDTQYF,TGTGCCAGCAGCCCTCTAGCGGGGGGGAGCACAGATACGCAGTATTTT
-,TRBD2,TRBV7-8,14,TRBJ2-4,CASSLEGGLDIQYF,TGTGCCAGCAGCTTAGAGGGAGGGTTGGACATTCAGTACTTC
-,TRBD1,TRBV12-3/TRBV12-4,13,TRBJ1-1,CASSGQGGTEAFF,TGTGCCAGCAGCGGACAGGGTGGCACTGAAGCTTTCTTT
-,-,TRBV11-3,13,TRBJ1-1,CASSFQRGTEAFF,TGTGCCAGCAGCTTCCAGAGAGGGACTGAAGCTTTCTTT
-,-,TRBV7-2,12,TRBJ1-4,CASSLERQTLFF,TGTGCCAGCAGCTTAGAAAGACAAACCCTGTTTTTT
-,TRBD1,TRBV15,13,TRBJ1-5,CATRRDRDQPQHF,TGTGCCACCAGAAGGGACAGGGATCAGCCCCAGCATTTT
-,TRBD1,TRBV25-1,14,TRBJ1-1,CASSEQGAYTEAFF,TGTGCCAGCAGTGAACAGGGGGCATACACTGAAGCTTTCTTT
once,TRBD1,TRBV5-6,16,TRBJ1-3,CASSPGTGKRGNTIYF,TGTGCCAGCAGCCCCGGGACAGGGAAAAGGGGAAACACCATATATTTT
-,-,TRBV11-2,12,TRBJ1-6,CASLAGNSPLHF,TGTGCCAGCTTGGCGGGGAATTCACCCCTCCACTTT
-,-,TRBV19,13,TRBJ1-5,CASRTGVGQPQHF,TGTGCCAGTAGGACTGGAGTAGGTCAGCCCCAGCATTTT
-,TRBD1,TRBV20-1,14,TRBJ2-7,CSASPDRGRDEQYF,TGCAGTGCTAGTCCCGACAGGGGTAGGGACGAGCAGTACTTC
-,TRBD1,TRBV13,15,TRBJ1-2,CASSLLGQTFYGYTF,TGTGCCAGCAGCTTACTGGGACAGACGTTCTATGGCTACACCTTC
-,-,TRBV27,15,TRBJ2-3,CASSLFAGITDTQYF,TGTGCCAGCAGTTTATTTGCAGGGATCACAGATACGCAGTATTTT
-,-,TRBV6-2/TRBV6-3,12,TRBJ1-5,CASSQSRWPQHF,TGTGCCAGCAGTCAATCCAGGTGGCCCCAGCATTTT
-,TRBD1,TRBV5-1,13,TRBJ1-1,CASSPTGRTEAFF,TGCGCCAGCAGCCCGACAGGGAGAACTGAAGCTTTCTTT
-,-,TRBV3-1/TRBV3-2,15,TRBJ2-4,CASSQEAVAKNIQYF,TGTGCCAGCAGCCAAGAGGCCGTAGCCAAAAACATTCAGTACTTC
-,TRBD2,TRBV9,20,TRBJ2-3,CASSQSPGLAGAPQLDTQYF,TGTGCCAGCAGCCAGTCGCCCGGACTAGCGGGGGCACCCCAGTTGGATACGCAGTATTTT
-,TRBD1,TRBV5-1,15,TRBJ2-7,CASSEGTGSYYEQYF,TGCGCCAGCAGCGAAGGGACAGGGAGTTACTACGAGCAGTACTTC
-,TRBD1,TRBV6-6,15,TRBJ1-2,CASRYPQQGAGGYTF,TGTGCCAGCAGATATCCTCAACAGGGGGCGGGTGGCTACACCTTC
-,-,TRBV7-9,13,TRBJ2-5,CASSLGRGETQYF,TGTGCCAGCAGCTTAGGCCGGGGGGAGACCCAGTACTTC
-,-,TRBV21-1,18,TRBJ2-6,CASSKGGHDRPGANVLTF,TGTGCCAGCAGCAAAGGGGGGCATGACAGACCTGGGGCCAACGTCCTGACTTTC
few,TRBD1,TRBV19,16,TRBJ1-5,CASKRQGQFDDQPQHF,TGTGCCAGCAAAAGACAGGGACAATTTGACGATCAGCCCCAGCATTTT
-,TRBD1,TRBV6-5,15,TRBJ2-1,CASRSGQGPYNEQFF,TGTGCCAGCAGATCGGGACAGGGTCCTTACAATGAGCAGTTCTTC
-,TRBD2,TRBV5-1,20,TRBJ2-2,CASSLATSTSGGPGTGELFF,TGCGCCAGCAGCTTGGCCACGTCGACTAGCGGGGGGCCGGGTACCGGGGAGCTGTTTTTT
-,TRBD1,TRBV29-1,16,TRBJ1-1,CSVVRDRGLVGTEAFF,TGCAGCGTTGTCCGGGACAGGGGGCTGGTGGGCACTGAAGCTTTCTTT